Below are 7 T cell receptor beta chains sequenced from a single sample in a study of blood T cells in healthy people across ages. A second about 7 to 11 cycle PCR used barcoded and J-beta primers. Each CDR3 protein is one row after TCRdb ran MiXCR on the 5' RACE reads. The sample holds some 940,000 distinct CDR3 sequences, almost 30% seen once. Another study also made use of these data, one on T cells of mothers and their children.

The specimen sequenced was blood. Receptors were obtained from a woman aged 35 to 49 in good health.

This chain connects TRBV27 to TRBJ2-5; possibly TRBD1 for D (6 bases). V lost 7 bases and J lost 11, with 20 bases in between. CDR1 MNHEY and CDR2 SMNVEV come from the germline V gene (reference sequence). The CDR3 spans 13 residues. The CDR3 bases are TGTGCCAGCACCCCATGGGACAACCGAAGACAGTACTTC. This encodes CASTPWDNRRQYF.

The V gene is TRBV12-3 or TRBV12-4, the J gene TRBJ2-5, with D possibly TRBD2 on 6 matching bases. This CDR3 contains 13 residues. Trimming took 7 bases from V and 3 from J, leaving 12 bases between them. The CDR3 reads CASTLTGEETQYF. CDR3 DNA sequence: TGTGCCAGCACCCTCACGGGGGAAGAGACCCAGTACTTC.

J is TRBJ2-7 and V is TRBV10-3, with 8 bases identical to TRBD2. The J call may be incorrect, as the DNA end agrees better with TRBJ2-5. Per germline, CDR1 ENHRY and CDR2 SYGVKD. This CDR3 has 15 amino acids. CDR3 sequence (DNA): TGTGCCATCAGTGAGTCCGGACGGGGGGGTGAGACCCAGTACTTC. It yields the protein CAISESGRGGETQYF.

This rearrangement joins TRBV7-9 to TRBJ2-1; tentative D call: TRBD1 (6 bases). V lost 4 bases to trimming and J lost 4 bases, with 17 bases between them. The germline gives CDR1 SEHNR, CDR2 FQNEAQ (reference sequence). The CDR3 runs to 16 residues. CDR3 nucleotides: TGTGCCAGCAGCTCCTCCGGACAGAAAAGATACAATGAGCAGTTCTTC. It specifies CASSSSGQKRYNEQFF.

The CDR3 spells CSARTSEGARYEQYF. CDR3 sequence (DNA): TGCAGTGCTAGGACCTCTGAGGGGGCGAGGTACGAGCAGTACTTC. The chain links TRBV20-1 to TRBJ2-7; 7 nucleotides line up with TRBD1. The CDR3 is 15 residues long. The V gene end was trimmed by 3 bases and the J gene end by 4 bases; junction bases not matched to a gene: 12. CDR1 and CDR2 (germline): DFQATT, SNEGSKA (reference sequence).

The chain's CDR3 is CASSYRSGQGGETQYF. In DNA, the CDR3 is TGTGCCAGCAGCTACCGATCCGGACAGGGTGGGGAGACCCAGTACTTC. This rearrangement joins TRBV7-2 to TRBJ2-5, with TRBD1 matching over 8 bases. There are 16 residues in the CDR3. Germline assignment: CDR1 SGHTA and CDR2 FQGNSA. Trimming took 4 bases from V and 5 from J; bases not matched to a gene: 12.

The V and J genes are TRBV14 and TRBJ2-3; D uncertain. CDR1 and CDR2 (germline): SGHDN, FVKESK. The V end lost 2 bases, the J end lost 5 bases, and 17 bases lay between the germline ends. There are 16 residues in the CDR3. The DNA of the CDR3 is TGTGCCAGCAGCCAACGCCAGCTCCCGCCAAAAGATACGCAGTATTTT. Amino acid sequence: CASSQRQLPPKDTQYF.